This T cell receptor beta chain was identified in a study of T cell changes during pregnancy in multiple sclerosis. V shed 4 bases and J 2 bases; nucleotides not matched to a gene: 10. This CDR3 comprises 17 residues. Germline V gene sequence: CDR1 SQVTM, CDR2 ANQGSEA. TCRdb's table, derived via immunoSEQ multiplex PCR, lists solely in-frame clones and lacks some. The sample shows tens of thousands of clones, 80% to 95% of them seen only once. The chain couples TRBV29-1 to TRBJ2-6; 8 nucleotides agree with TRBD2. This receptor was obtained from a female donor in good health, enrolled as a control in a pregnancy study. The material sequenced was peripheral blood, taken in the third trimester of pregnancy. In DNA form, the CDR3 reads TGCAGCGTTGGAGATTCGCGGGGGGCGGCTGGGGCCAACGTCCTGACTTTC. Its translation: CSVGDSRGAAGANVLTF. The entire variable domain, with the rest obtained from reference TRBV29-1 and TRBJ2-6, is as follows: SAVISQKPSRDICQRGTSLTIQCQVDSQVTMMFWYRQQPGQSLTLIATANQGSEATYESGFVIDKFPISRPNLTFSTLTVSNMSPEDSSIYLCSVGDSRGAAGANVLTFGAGSRLTVL.